A selection of T cell receptor beta chains follows, all from one sample in a study of cytomegalovirus exposure and HLA in healthy donors. Sequenced by immunoSEQ multiplex PCR; TCRdb stores in-frame clones only, minus some. This table holds about 130,000 clones, over 70% found once. Sequenced: PBMCs. Receptors originate from a man aged 25-45 years in good health and CMV-seronegative. Each CDR3 is given with its conserved first and last residue.

CAWSGGQGRGQPQHF	TRBV30	TRBJ1-5
CASSLTSGAFSWTGELFF	TRBV5-1	TRBJ2-2
CASRTGEHYEQYF	TRBV28	TRBJ2-7
CASSFLPGLADTQYF	TRBV9	TRBJ2-3
CASKLDTSYGYTF	TRBV19	TRBJ1-2
CASSLAGLPNTGELFF	TRBV7-2	TRBJ2-2
CASSQGAGETEAFF	TRBV4-2	TRBJ1-1
CASSLRTSYVYEQYF	TRBV6-5	TRBJ2-7
CATSVLVSGVRAFF	TRBV15	TRBJ1-1
CASSREMFNTEAFF	TRBV5-5	TRBJ1-1
CASSLVAGAAEAFF	TRBV7-9	TRBJ1-1
CASSLPGWPQHF	TRBV28	TRBJ1-5
CASSTGLYNEQFF	TRBV19	TRBJ2-1
CASSLGLATDTQYF	TRBV27	TRBJ2-3
CASMGHGNEKLFF	TRBV28	TRBJ1-4
CASSYSGTGSYGYTF	TRBV6-6	TRBJ1-2
CASSPTSYEQFF	TRBV28	TRBJ2-1
CASSPGTGISYEQYF	TRBV18	TRBJ2-7
CASSQDLDSLGAGQPQHF	TRBV4-2	TRBJ1-5
CATQTTGAVDYNEQFF	TRBV25-1	TRBJ2-1
CASSYGQGVYNEQFF	TRBV7-2	TRBJ2-1
CASSLVSGLRYNEQFF	TRBV7-2	TRBJ2-1
CASSLGQPGLAGEQYF	TRBV5-1	TRBJ2-7
CASAVGRGGRDEQFF	TRBV2	TRBJ2-1
CASSHLAGGLETQYF	TRBV7-2	TRBJ2-5
CASSFTGGGYGYTF	TRBV27	TRBJ1-2
CASSQGLTEAYEQYF	TRBV4-3	TRBJ2-7
CASSDQAGGVNEQFF	TRBV2	TRBJ2-1
CASSLGGGETQYF	TRBV28	TRBJ2-5
CATSRAVGGNEQFF	TRBV15	TRBJ2-1
CASSPTRTGNNQPQHF	TRBV18	TRBJ1-5
CASSRGQGGADTQYF	TRBV18	TRBJ2-3
CASSFGRRAYEQYF	TRBV27	TRBJ2-7
CASSGLRAVNTEAFF	TRBV2	TRBJ1-1
CASSQPREGGEDQETQYF	TRBV4-1	TRBJ2-5
CASSSHAGQAPQFYEQYF	TRBV11-2	TRBJ2-7
CASSGGAYRDNSPLHF	TRBV9	TRBJ1-6
CATFRRDRSPTGELFF	TRBV2	TRBJ2-2
CSVRQGEDNEQFF	TRBV29-1	TRBJ2-1
CASSWISTSTVEQYF	TRBV7-8	TRBJ2-7
CASSLVYYRSTDTQYF	TRBV11-2	TRBJ2-3
CASSPDRAGNTIYF	TRBV7-2	TRBJ1-3
CASSEKLEETQYF	TRBV25-1	TRBJ2-5
CASSFSRGTQETQYF	TRBV5-1	TRBJ2-5
CASSPKTSGSTDTQYF	TRBV5-1	TRBJ2-3
CASSLRPDRSITGELFF	TRBV27	TRBJ2-2
CASMRNFVDEQYF	TRBV25-1	TRBJ2-7
CASSSDPSTGGLETQYF	TRBV7-8	TRBJ2-5
CASSEEGRTDTQYF	TRBV2	TRBJ2-3
CASSSSGAAQPQHF	TRBV5-5	TRBJ1-5
CASSLGDRWYEQYF	TRBV13	TRBJ2-7